The 22 T cell receptor beta chains listed next were all sequenced from one sample in a study of cytomegalovirus exposure and HLA in healthy donors. Vbeta (60) and Jbeta (13) primers were used in the PCR. This table comes from immunoSEQ multiplex PCR, and its TCRdb copy is limited to in-frame clones, with some not included. Recorded for this sample: roughly 50,000 clones. What was sequenced was PBMCs. These receptors were collected from a man aged 35 to 55 in good health and CMV-seropositive.

The chain has TRBV19 and TRBJ2-6, with a possible D match to TRBD1 (5 bases). The germline CDR1 and CDR2 sequences are LNHDA and SQIVND (reference sequence). The CDR3 has 16 amino acids. V was cut by 5 bases and J by 2 bases, with 13 bases left in between. The CDR3 loop reads CASSPHSGPGANVLTF. CDR3 nucleotide sequence: TGTGCCAGTAGTCCCCATTCAGGGCCTGGGGCCAACGTCCTGACTTTC.

This sequence joins TRBV5-8 and TRBJ2-6; D unresolved. Trimming took 0 bases from V and 4 from J, leaving 8 bases between them. Looked up from germline, CDR1 is SGHTS and CDR2 is YDEGEE. The CDR3 loop spans 15 amino acids. In DNA, the CDR3 is TGTGCCAGCAGCTTGGAGTGGGCCGGGGCCAACGTCCTGACTTTC. Protein: CASSLEWAGANVLTF.

This chain links TRBV7-9 with TRBJ2-7; the match to TRBD1 covers 7 bases. The CDR3 extends over 16 amino acids. The junction had 10 bases not matched to a gene; V was cut back by 5 bases and J by 0 bases. Germline CDR1 and CDR2: SEHNR and FQNEAQ (reference sequence). The DNA of the CDR3 is TGTGCCAGCAGCGTCTATTCCGGGACAGCCTCCTACGAGCAGTACTTC. Encoded protein: CASSVYSGTASYEQYF.

The CDR3 protein is CASSYRDRVNTGELFF. In DNA, the CDR3 is TGTGCCAGCAGTTACCGGGACAGGGTAAACACCGGGGAGCTGTTTTTT. The rearrangement links TRBV6-5 to TRBJ2-2, with 9 bases lining up with TRBD1. Germline-derived CDR1 and CDR2 are MNHEY and SVGAGI. V was clipped by 2 bases and J by 2 bases; unmatched bases: 3. The CDR3 spans 16 residues.

The chain couples TRBV7-3 to TRBJ2-7; D perhaps matches TRBD2 (5 bases). This CDR3 is built from 13 residues. Germline values: CDR1 SGHTA, CDR2 FQGTGA. V lost 2 bases and J lost 3, with 8 bases in between. CDR3 DNA sequence: TGTGCCAGCAGCTTAGATCGGGGCTACGAGCAGTACTTC. This encodes CASSLDRGYEQYF.

The genes are TRBV19 and TRBJ2-1; 7 bases agree with TRBD2. Germline V gives CDR1 LNHDA, CDR2 SQIVND (reference sequence). The CDR3 loop spans 16 amino acids. V trimming: 2 bases; J trimming: 2 bases; junction bases outside the gene matches: 6. The CDR3 reads CASSITSGITYNEQFF. The CDR3, as DNA: TGTGCCAGTAGTATAACCAGCGGGATAACCTACAATGAGCAGTTCTTC.

V usage is TRBV29-1 and J usage is TRBJ1-1; the D is unclear. The CDR3 has 15 residues. From germline, CDR1 is SQVTM and CDR2 ANQGSEA. With 7 bases removed from V and 6 bases from J, the gap between germline ends came to 24 bases. CDR3 sequence: CSAQPGKNTSPEAFF. CDR3 sequence (DNA): TGCAGCGCCCAACCGGGGAAAAACACCAGCCCTGAAGCTTTCTTT.

The chain links TRBV2 to TRBJ1-2; D possibly corresponds to TRBD1 (6 bases). The CDR3 runs 16 residues. The germline V gene has CDR1 SNHLY and CDR2 FYNNEI. V dropped 1 base and J dropped 4 bases, with 16 bases sitting between them. The CDR3 coding sequence is TGTGCCAGCAGTGAAGTGGCAGGGGCATCGGGCTATGGCTACACCTTC. Its translation is CASSEVAGASGYGYTF.

CDR3 nucleotide sequence: TGCAGCGTCTGGGAAGGGACTAGCAGCACAGATACGCAGTATTTT. It encodes CSVWEGTSSTDTQYF. This chain connects TRBV29-1 to TRBJ2-3; 9 nucleotides match TRBD2. With V trimmed by 6 bases and J by 0 bases, 7 bases remained unmatched. Germline CDR1 SQVTM, CDR2 ANQGSEA. This CDR3 has 15 amino acids.

A word on this clone: Other DNA sequences of this sample code for an identical CDR3. The chain recombines TRBV6-4 with TRBJ1-1; D is ambiguous. V shed 0 bases and J shed 1 base, with 6 bases lying between them. The germline CDR1 and CDR2 sequences are MRHNA and SNTAGT. The CDR3 runs 14 residues. The CDR3: CASSDSGENTEAFF. The DNA of the CDR3 is TGTGCCAGCAGTGACTCCGGAGAGAACACTGAAGCTTTCTTT.

The chain is built from TRBV9 and TRBJ2-3, with TRBD2 as a possible D gene (5 bases). V was cut by 3 bases and J by 2 bases, with 16 bases left in between. The CDR3 length is 16 residues. Germline assignment: CDR1 SGDLS and CDR2 YYNGEE. CDR3 bases: TGTGCCAGCAGCGCCACCCATGGGCGGGCCACAGATACGCAGTATTTT. It codes for CASSATHGRATDTQYF.

This CDR3 reads CASRTPQGHQETQYF. DNA of the CDR3: TGTGCCAGCAGAACGCCACAGGGTCACCAAGAGACCCAGTACTTC. V is TRBV28 and J is TRBJ2-5; D might be TRBD1 (6 bases). The CDR3 extends over 15 amino acids. The germline V gene has CDR1 MDHEN and CDR2 SYDVKM. The V end lost 6 bases, the J end lost 0 bases, and 14 bases lay between the germline ends.

The chain joins TRBV10-3 to TRBJ1-1; 11 bases fit TRBD1. Germline V gene sequence: CDR1 ENHRY, CDR2 SYGVKD. The V gene end was trimmed by 6 bases and the J gene end by 1 base; junction bases not matched to a gene: 4. The CDR3 runs to 15 residues. The CDR3 DNA is TGTGCCATCAGGGGGACAGGGGGACGGAACACTGAAGCTTTCTTT. Residues: CAIRGTGGRNTEAFF.

The chain uses TRBV9 and TRBJ2-2; TRBD2 matches at 14 bases. J gave up 5 bases and V 4 bases, and 10 bases lay outside the gene matches. There are 18 residues in the CDR3. CDR1 and CDR2 (germline): SGDLS, YYNGEE. CDR3 in DNA: TGTGCCAGCAGCACCAGACTAGCGGGAGGGCCTCGGACCGGGGAGCTGTTTTTT. Translation: CASSTRLAGGPRTGELFF.

V gene TRBV28 combines with J gene TRBJ2-5; the match to TRBD1 covers 8 bases. CDR1 and CDR2 from the germline V gene are MDHEN and SYDVKM. The V segment lost 4 bases and the J segment 2 bases; nucleotides outside the gene matches: 0. This CDR3 has 13 amino acids. The CDR3: CASSWTGQETQYF. The CDR3 DNA reads TGTGCCAGCAGTTGGACAGGGCAAGAGACCCAGTACTTC.

The rearrangement links TRBV4-1 to TRBJ2-7, with TRBD2 as a possible D gene (5 bases). The V gene's germline CDR1 is MGHRA and CDR2 YSYEKL. V was shortened by 0 bases and J by 3 bases, with 21 bases between the two germline ends. This CDR3 region has 18 residues. The CDR3 protein is CASSQDYLRWRADYEQYF. The CDR3 DNA follows: TGCGCCAGCAGCCAAGATTATCTCCGGTGGCGGGCAGACTACGAGCAGTACTTC.

V gene TRBV28 combines with J gene TRBJ1-3; no reliable D call. Germline V CDR1 and CDR2: MDHEN, SYDVKM. Trimming left V 6 bases short and J 4 bases short, with 16 bases between. This CDR3 has 15 amino acids. The CDR3 sequence is CASSPRKEAGNTIYF. CDR3 coding DNA: TGTGCCAGCAGCCCCCGGAAGGAGGCCGGAAACACCATATATTTT.

CDR3 in DNA: TGTGCCAGCAGTTTAAGACTAGCGGGATACGAGCAGTACTTC. As protein: CASSLRLAGYEQYF. This sequence joins TRBV28 and TRBJ2-7; 11 positions agree with TRBD2. Germline trimming cut 2 bases from V and 4 bases from J; bases unmatched to any gene: 1. The CDR3 extends over 14 amino acids. The germline V gene encodes CDR1 MDHEN and CDR2 SYDVKM.

The V call is TRBV4-3, the J call TRBJ2-3, with TRBD1 matching over 10 bases. This CDR3 spans 16 amino acids. Per germline, CDR1 LGHNA and CDR2 YSLEER. After removal of 5 bases from V and 5 bases from J, the junction contained 10 bases not matched to a gene. CDR3 residues: CASSRRQGAEGDTQYF. The CDR3 coding sequence is TGCGCCAGCAGCAGAAGACAGGGGGCGGAGGGAGATACGCAGTATTTT.

The rearrangement links TRBV13 to TRBJ2-7; 7 bases agree with TRBD1. The ends lost 4 bases at V and 4 bases at J; junction bases unmatched: 7. The CDR3 totals 14 residues. CDR1 is PRHDT, CDR2 FYEKMQ, per germline (reference sequence). The CDR3 DNA sequence: TGTGCCAGCAGCTCTCACTTACAGGGGTACGAGCAGTACTTC. Its translation: CASSSHLQGYEQYF.

This chain connects TRBV28 to TRBJ1-6; no reliable D call. This CDR3 contains 15 residues. V was cut by 3 bases and J by 7 bases, with 13 bases left in between. Germline CDR1 MDHEN, CDR2 SYDVKM. CDR3 region: CASSFWGDRNSPLHF. The CDR3 nucleotides are TGTGCCAGCAGTTTCTGGGGAGATCGGAATTCACCCCTCCACTTT.

This chain uses TRBV6-1 with TRBJ2-7, with D possibly TRBD2 on 6 matching bases. Germline CDR1 MNHNS, CDR2 SASEGT. The CDR3 runs 15 residues. Trimming stripped 0 bases from V and 3 bases from J, with 12 bases between. CDR3 bases: TGTGCCAGCAGTGAAGCGGGGGGACCTTTCTACGAGCAGTACTTC. Translating gives CASSEAGGPFYEQYF.